This entry concerns a single TCR beta chain. Only in-frame clones appear in the TCRdb table, and some are missing; sequencing was by immunoSEQ multiplex PCR. The sample contains a few hundred thousand clones, roughly 80% of which appear only once. This sample stems from a study of blood T cell repertoires in COVID-19. Study background: Sites across the United States, Italy and Spain contributed samples from acute and convalescent COVID-19.

Trimming removed 5 bases from V and 0 bases from J; junction bases left unmatched: 4. The CDR3 totals 17 residues. Looked up from germline, CDR1 is MNHEY and CDR2 is SMNVEV (reference sequence). The sample comprised peripheral blood. The TCR sequence derives from a woman under 30 with acute or convalescent COVID-19. This sequence joins TRBV27 and TRBJ2-1; TRBD2 aligns across 13 bases. The CDR3 loop reads CASSLRTSGSSYNEQFF. The CDR3 coding sequence is TGTGCCAGCAGTCTGCGGACTAGCGGGAGCTCCTACAATGAGCAGTTCTTC.